This T cell receptor (beta chain) was sequenced in a study of cytomegalovirus exposure and HLA in healthy donors. Looking at the study overall: As released early, the data held about 85 million unique TCRs from HLA-typed donors. Study-wide results and limits: A later analysis showed that HLA-associated TCR beta chains had undergone more clonal expansion than equally common others. Using a false discovery rate of 0.05, a later analysis showed that 16,951 TCR beta sequences were associated with HLA alleles.

PCR primers comprised 60 Vbeta and 13 Jbeta primers. The data were produced by immunoSEQ multiplex PCR, yet TCRdb's version contains in-frame clones alone and is incomplete. The data show over 100,000 clones, 70% to 80% seen once. In regard to this clone: Its specificity is not known.

The CDR3 is 16 amino acids. Germline assignment: CDR1 PRHDT and CDR2 FYEKMQ (reference sequence). V lost 7 bases to trimming and J lost 1 base; unmatched junction nucleotides: 9. Sequences were obtained from PBMCs. This sequence originates from a female donor in good health and CMV-seronegative. V is TRBV13 and J is TRBJ2-3; 9 nucleotides line up with TRBD2. The CDR3 sequence is CASKLRLAGGTDTQYF. CDR3 coding DNA: TGTGCCAGCAAGCTTAGGTTAGCGGGAGGCACAGATACGCAGTATTTT.